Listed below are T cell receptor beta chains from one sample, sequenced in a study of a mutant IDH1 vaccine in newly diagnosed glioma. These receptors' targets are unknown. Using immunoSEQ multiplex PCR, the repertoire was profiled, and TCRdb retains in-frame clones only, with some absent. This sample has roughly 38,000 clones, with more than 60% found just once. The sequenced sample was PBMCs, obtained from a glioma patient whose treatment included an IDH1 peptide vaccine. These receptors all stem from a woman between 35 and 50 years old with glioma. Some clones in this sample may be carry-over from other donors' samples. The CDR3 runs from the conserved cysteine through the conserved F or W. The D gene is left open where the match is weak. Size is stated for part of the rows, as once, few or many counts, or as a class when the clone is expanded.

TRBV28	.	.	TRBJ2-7	TGTGCCAGCAGGAACAGGGAAGGCGAGCAGTACTTC	CASRNREGEQYF
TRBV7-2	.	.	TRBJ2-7	TGTGCCAGCAGCGTTGCCGGGACCACGAGAGTGTACTTC	CASSVAGTTRVYF
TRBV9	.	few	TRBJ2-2	TGTGCCAGCAGCGTAGGGTCCGGCACCGGGGAGCTGTTTTTT	CASSVGSGTGELFF
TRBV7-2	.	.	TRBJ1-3	TGTGCCAGCAGCTTAGCTCCCGACAGGTCTGGAAACACCATATATTTT	CASSLAPDRSGNTIYF
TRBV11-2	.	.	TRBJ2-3	TGTGCCAGCAGCCGGGGGGACAGTCCAGATACGCAGTATTTT	CASSRGDSPDTQYF
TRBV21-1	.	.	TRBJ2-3	TGTGCCAGCGGGAAAGAGGGATTGGGTCGCACAGATACGCAGTATTTT	CASGKEGLGRTDTQYF
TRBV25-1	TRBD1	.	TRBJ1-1	TGTGCCAGCAGGGACAGGGTAGACACTGAAGCTTTCTTT	CASRDRVDTEAFF
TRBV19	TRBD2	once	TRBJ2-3	TGTGCCAGTAGTACCTACGGCGGGAGGGCCGGTGATACGCAGTATTTT	CASSTYGGRAGDTQYF
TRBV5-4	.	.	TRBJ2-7	TGTGCCATCACCCAGGACAGCTCCTACGAGCAGTACTTC	CAITQDSSYEQYF
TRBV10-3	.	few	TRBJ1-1	TGTGCCATCATGGGTCCGGACACTGAAGCTTTCTTT	CAIMGPDTEAFF
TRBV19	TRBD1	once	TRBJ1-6	TGTGCCAGTAGACCGGGACAGCAGAATTCACCCCTCCACTTT	CASRPGQQNSPLHF
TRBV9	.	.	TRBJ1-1	TGTGCCACCTACCGGGTGGCAGGGGTTAACACTGAAGCTTTCTTT	CATYRVAGVNTEAFF
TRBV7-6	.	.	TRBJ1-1	TGTGCCAGCAGCTTATATGTGGGGGCCGGGACTGAAGCTTTCTTT	CASSLYVGAGTEAFF
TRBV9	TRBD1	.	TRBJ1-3	TGTGCCAGCAGCGGACAGACAGGGGCAGGAAACACCATATATTTT	CASSGQTGAGNTIYF
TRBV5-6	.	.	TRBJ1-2	TGTGCCAGCAGCCTTATACAGGGCATCTATGGCTACACCTTC	CASSLIQGIYGYTF
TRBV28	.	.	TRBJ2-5	TGTGCCAGCAGTCGACAGGAAGAGACCCAGTACTTC	CASSRQEETQYF
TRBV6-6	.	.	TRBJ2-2	TGTGCCAGCAGACAGGCGGCGAGGACCGGGGAGCTGTTTTTT	CASRQAARTGELFF
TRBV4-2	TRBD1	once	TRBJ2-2	TGTGCCAGCAGCCCCACCGGGACAGGGAGGGCCGGGGAGCTGTTTTTT	CASSPTGTGRAGELFF
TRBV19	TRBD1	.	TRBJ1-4	TGTGCCAGTAGCGAGACAGGGGGTAATGAAAAACTGTTTTTT	CASSETGGNEKLFF
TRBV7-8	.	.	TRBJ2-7	TGTGCCAGCAGCCCGATGGTGGCAGGCCCCTACGAGCAGTACTTC	CASSPMVAGPYEQYF
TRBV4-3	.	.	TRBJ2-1	TGCGCCAGCAGCCAAGAAGGGCGGGAACGTGAGCAGTTCTTC	CASSQEGREREQFF
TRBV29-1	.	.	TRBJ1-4	TGCAGCGTTGGGGCCAGCCATAATGAAAAACTGTTTTTT	CSVGASHNEKLFF
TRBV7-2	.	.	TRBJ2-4	TGTGCCAGCAGCTCCGCGGCAGCCATTCAGTACTTC	CASSSAAAIQYF
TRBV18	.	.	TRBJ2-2	TGTGCCAGCTCACCTAAAGATATAGCGGTTCCCGCCGAGGACACCGGGGAGCTGTTTTTT	CASSPKDIAVPAEDTGELFF
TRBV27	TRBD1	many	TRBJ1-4	TGTGCCAGCAGTTTAGGACAGGGGTATAGGGAAAAACTGTTTTTT	CASSLGQGYREKLFF
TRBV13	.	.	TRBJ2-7	TGTGCCAGCAGCGGCGAGGGGCACGAGCAGTACTTC	CASSGEGHEQYF
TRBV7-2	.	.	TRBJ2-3	TGTGCCAGCGGGGACGGGTACACAGATACGCAGTATTTT	CASGDGYTDTQYF
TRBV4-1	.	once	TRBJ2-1	TGCGCCAGCAGCCAAGTCGGCGGTCCGTCCTACAATGAGCAGTTCTTC	CASSQVGGPSYNEQFF
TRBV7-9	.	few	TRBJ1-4	TGTGCCAGCAGCTTAGCGCCGGGGACCGATGAAAAACTGTTTTTT	CASSLAPGTDEKLFF
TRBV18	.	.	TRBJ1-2	TGTGCCAGCTCACCCTCGGGGTCTCCCCTAGGCTACACCTTC	CASSPSGSPLGYTF
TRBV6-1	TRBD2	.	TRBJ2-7	TGTGCCAGCAGCCCTAGCGGGAGCTGGGACGAGCAGTACTTC	CASSPSGSWDEQYF
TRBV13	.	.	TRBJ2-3	TGTGCCAGCAGCGTGGGGCAGATACTCACAGATACGCAGTATTTT	CASSVGQILTDTQYF
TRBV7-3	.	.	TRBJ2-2	TGTGCCAGCAGCCTACCAGGCGATATGGGCGGGACACCGAACACCGGGGAGCTGTTTTTT	CASSLPGDMGGTPNTGELFF
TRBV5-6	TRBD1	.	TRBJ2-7	TGTGCCAGCAGCTCCCGAGGCGGACAGGGCGCACTCTACGAGCAGTACTTC	CASSSRGGQGALYEQYF
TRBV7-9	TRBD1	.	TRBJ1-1	TGTGCCAGCATCAAACAGGGGGCCATCACTGAAGCTTTCTTT	CASIKQGAITEAFF
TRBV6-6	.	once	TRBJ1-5	TGTGCCAGCAGTTACACGGGGGCCCAGCCCCAGCATTTT	CASSYTGAQPQHF
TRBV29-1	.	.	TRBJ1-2	TGCAGCGTTGAACCGCCAGGCCCCTATGGCTACACCTTC	CSVEPPGPYGYTF